This paragraph reports one T cell receptor (beta chain). This record comes from a study of blood T cell repertoires in COVID-19. Overall study: PBMCs, B-cell-depleted T cells, or T cells provided the cDNA or gDNA that made up the material.

Profiling relied on immunoSEQ multiplex PCR, and the TCRdb table lists in-frame clones only, not all of them. Seen here are some 170,000 clones, about 80% observed once, and the top ten hold 8.4%. The CDR3 consists of 15 residues. CDR1 and CDR2 from the germline V gene are SGHRS and YFSETQ. V trimming: 2 bases; J trimming: 3 bases; junction bases outside the gene matches: 5. The sequenced material came from peripheral blood. The chain uses TRBV5-1 and TRBJ2-1; 7 bases match TRBD1. The TCR was taken from a woman aged 70-85 years with acute or convalescent COVID-19. The CDR3 DNA sequence: TGCGCCAGCAGCTTTGACGGGACAGACTACAATGAGCAGTTCTTC. This translates into CASSFDGTDYNEQFF.